This paragraph covers one T cell receptor beta chain sequence. Its specificity is unknown. V gave up 5 bases and J gave up 7 bases; unmatched junction bases: 12. Looked up from germline, CDR1 is MNHNS and CDR2 is SASEGT. The CDR3 sequence is 15 residues long. Sequencing libraries for TCR beta were prepared with iRepertoire HTBI primers and Arm-PCR of CDR3 regions. From the multiplex PCR reads, TCRdb called clonotypes with MiXCR, one entry per CDR3 protein. The sample yields about 380,000 distinct CDR3 sequences, roughly a sixth seen once. The time point is: newly diagnosed GD, antithyroid drugs for less than 3 months. PBMC-derived RNA was used for the TCR library. The patients were enrolled through endocrinology in Xi'an, China. The data stem from a study of regulatory T cells in long-lasting Graves disease. Overall study results and limits: There was favoring of TRBV28, TRBJ1-2 and TRBJ2-5 in persistent disease. Study of thyroid tissue was not done, with only peripheral blood studied. Relative to newly diagnosed Graves' patients, persistent ones had lower TCR diversity.

Here the sequenced sample was peripheral blood mononuclear cells (PBMCs), taken at new diagnosis, from a patient treated with antithyroid drugs. The sequence was collected from a female donor with Graves disease. J is TRBJ2-5 and V is TRBV6-1; 8 bases are shared with TRBD1. Here the CDR3 reads CASSPGQGNLRTQYF. The CDR3 bases are TGTGCCAGCAGTCCCGGACAGGGCAACCTCCGGACCCAGTACTTC.